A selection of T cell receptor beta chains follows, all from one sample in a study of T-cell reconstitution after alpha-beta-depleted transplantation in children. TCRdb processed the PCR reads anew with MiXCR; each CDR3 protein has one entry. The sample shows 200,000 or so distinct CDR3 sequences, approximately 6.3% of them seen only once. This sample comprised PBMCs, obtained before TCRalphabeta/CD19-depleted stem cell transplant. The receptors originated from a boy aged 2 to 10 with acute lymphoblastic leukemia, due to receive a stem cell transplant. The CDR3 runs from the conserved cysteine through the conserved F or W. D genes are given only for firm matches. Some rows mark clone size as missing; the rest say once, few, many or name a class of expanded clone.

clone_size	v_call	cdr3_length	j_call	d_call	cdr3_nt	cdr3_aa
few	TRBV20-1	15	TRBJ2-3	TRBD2	TGCAGTGCTCAAAGACTAGCGGGCTTCACAGATACGCAGTATTTT	CSAQRLAGFTDTQYF
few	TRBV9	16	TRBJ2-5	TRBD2	TGTGCCAGCAGCCCAGAAGGACTAGCGGGAGAAGAGACCCAGTACTTC	CASSPEGLAGEETQYF
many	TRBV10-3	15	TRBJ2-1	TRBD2	TGTGCCATCAGTGAGTCTGCGGGAGGGCCGGATGAGCAGTTCTTC	CAISESAGGPDEQFF
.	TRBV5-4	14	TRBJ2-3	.	TGTGCCAGCAGCTCACCCACTAGCACAGATACGCAGTATTTT	CASSSPTSTDTQYF
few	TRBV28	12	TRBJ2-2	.	TGTGCCGGAGGGGATACCCCCGGGGAGCTGTTTTTT	CAGGDTPGELFF
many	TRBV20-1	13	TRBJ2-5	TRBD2	TGCAGTGTTTTGGCGGGAGGGCAAGAGACCCAGTACTTC	CSVLAGGQETQYF
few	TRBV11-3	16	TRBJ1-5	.	TGTGCCAGCAGCTTAGTCCCTCGAGGGTGCAATCAGCCCCAGCATTTT	CASSLVPRGCNQPQHF
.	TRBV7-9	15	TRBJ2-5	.	TGTGCCAGCAGCCCTAGGCGAGGGGGTCAAGAGACCCAGTACTTC	CASSPRRGGQETQYF
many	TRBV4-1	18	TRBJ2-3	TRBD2	TGCGCCAGCAGCTCCGGACTAGATGGATTGGCCGATACAGATACGCAGTATTTT	CASSSGLDGLADTDTQYF
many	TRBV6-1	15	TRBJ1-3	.	TGTGCCACCGTCATCACAGGGAGGTCTGGAAACACCATATATTTT	CATVITGRSGNTIYF
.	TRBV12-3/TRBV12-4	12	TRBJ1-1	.	TGTGCCAGCAGTTATATGAGGTTTGAAGCTTTCTTT	CASSYMRFEAFF
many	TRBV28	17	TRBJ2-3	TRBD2	TGTGCCAGCAGCTTCCCGACGGATCGGGGGGAGCTGAATACGCAGTATTTT	CASSFPTDRGELNTQYF
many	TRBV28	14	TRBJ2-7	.	TGTGCCAGCAGTTTTCAGGGGGGGATATACGAGCAGTACTTC	CASSFQGGIYEQYF
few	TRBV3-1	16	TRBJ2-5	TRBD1	TGTGCCAGCAGCCGAGGCCGGACAGGGCCGCAAGAGACCCAGTACTTC	CASSRGRTGPQETQYF
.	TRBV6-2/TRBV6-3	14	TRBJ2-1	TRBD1	TGTGCCAGCAGTTTCCGGGACAGAAACAATGAGCAGTTCTTC	CASSFRDRNNEQFF
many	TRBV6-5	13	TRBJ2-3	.	TGTGCCAGTTCCCCCAGTTTCACAGATACGCGGTATTTT	CASSPSFTDTRYF
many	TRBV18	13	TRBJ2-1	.	TGTGCCAGCTCACCAAGGGTCAGTGATGAGCAGTTCTTC	CASSPRVSDEQFF
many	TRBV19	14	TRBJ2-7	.	TGTGCCTGCCGCGGGGTCGGGCTCCAAGACGAGCAGTACTTC	CACRGVGLQDEQYF
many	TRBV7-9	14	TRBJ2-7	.	TGTGCCAGCAGCTTAGGGGGCACCCACTACGAGCAGTACTTC	CASSLGGTHYEQYF
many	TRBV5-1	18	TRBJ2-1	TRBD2	TGCGCCAGCGCGACGGTTCTAGCGGGGGATCTCTCCTACAATGAGCAGTTCTTC	CASATVLAGDLSYNEQFF
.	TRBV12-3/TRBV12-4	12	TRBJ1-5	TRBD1	TGTGCCAGCGGGACAGGGGGGGTGCCCCAGCATTTT	CASGTGGVPQHF
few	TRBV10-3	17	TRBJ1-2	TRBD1	TGTGCCATCAGTGAGTCAGGGACAGGGCGACGGTTTTATGGCTACACCTTC	CAISESGTGRRFYGYTF
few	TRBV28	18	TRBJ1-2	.	TGTGCCAGCAGTTTATTTCGGGATCCGGCAGCCAAGAGCTGGGGCTACACCTTC	CASSLFRDPAAKSWGYTF
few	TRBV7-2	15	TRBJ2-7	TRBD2	TGTGCCAGCAGCGCCGCCGGGACTAGCCGGGGGGAGCAGTACTTC	CASSAAGTSRGEQYF
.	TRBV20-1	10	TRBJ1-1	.	TGCAGTTACAGGCGGACTGAAGCTTTCTTT	CSYRRTEAFF
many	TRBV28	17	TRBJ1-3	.	TGTGCCAGCAGTTTAACGACAGGTATTGGACCTGGAAACACCATATATTTT	CASSLTTGIGPGNTIYF
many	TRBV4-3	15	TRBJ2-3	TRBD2	TGCGCCAGCAGCCGGGAGGGTCCCGGGGGGGATACGCAGTATTTT	CASSREGPGGDTQYF
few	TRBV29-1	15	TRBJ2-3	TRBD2	TGCAGCGCCGCCGGACTAGCGGGGGGGCCTAATACGCAGTATTTT	CSAAGLAGGPNTQYF
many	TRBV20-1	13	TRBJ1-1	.	TGCAGTGCTATAAGTACAGGGACGACTGAAGCTTTCTTT	CSAISTGTTEAFF
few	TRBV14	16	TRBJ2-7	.	TGTGCCAGCAGTCCCATCAAAGGACAGAGATCCTACGAGCAGTACTTC	CASSPIKGQRSYEQYF
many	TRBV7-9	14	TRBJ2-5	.	TGTGCCAGCAGCTTAAGGGAGTACCAAGAGACCCAGTACTTC	CASSLREYQETQYF
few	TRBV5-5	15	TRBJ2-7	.	TGTGCCAGCGCCCGAGGAGACTCCCTGATGGACGAGCAGTACTTC	CASARGDSLMDEQYF
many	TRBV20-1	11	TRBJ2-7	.	TGCAGTGCCCATCGTTGGAGCGAGCAGTACTTC	CSAHRWSEQYF
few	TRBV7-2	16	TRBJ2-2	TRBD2	TGTGCCAGCAGCTTAAAACTGGCGGGAGGCTCCGGGGAGCTGTTTTTT	CASSLKLAGGSGELFF
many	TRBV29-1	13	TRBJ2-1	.	TGCAGCGTTGAATCAGGTACCTACAATGAGCAGTTCTTC	CSVESGTYNEQFF
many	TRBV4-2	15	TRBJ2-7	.	TGTGCCAGCAGCCAAGATCTTGGGAGCTCCTACGAGCAGTACTTC	CASSQDLGSSYEQYF